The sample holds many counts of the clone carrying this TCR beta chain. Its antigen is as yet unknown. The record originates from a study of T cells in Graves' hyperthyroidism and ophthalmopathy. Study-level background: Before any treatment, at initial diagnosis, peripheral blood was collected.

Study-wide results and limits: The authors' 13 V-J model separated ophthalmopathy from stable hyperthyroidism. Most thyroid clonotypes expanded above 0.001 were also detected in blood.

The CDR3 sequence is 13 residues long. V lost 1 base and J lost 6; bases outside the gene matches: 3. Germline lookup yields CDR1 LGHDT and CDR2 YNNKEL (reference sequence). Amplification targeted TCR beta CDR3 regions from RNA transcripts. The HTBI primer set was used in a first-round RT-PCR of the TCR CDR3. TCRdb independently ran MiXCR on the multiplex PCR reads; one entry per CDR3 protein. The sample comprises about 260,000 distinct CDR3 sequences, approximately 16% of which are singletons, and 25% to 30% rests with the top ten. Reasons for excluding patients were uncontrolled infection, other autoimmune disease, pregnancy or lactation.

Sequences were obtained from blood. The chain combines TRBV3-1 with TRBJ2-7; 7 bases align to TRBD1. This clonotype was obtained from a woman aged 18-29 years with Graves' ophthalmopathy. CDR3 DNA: TGTGCCAGCAGCCAAGTGAGGGGGCGCGAGCAGTACTTC. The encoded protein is CASSQVRGREQYF.